This T cell receptor beta chain was captured in a study of OX40 agonist ivuxolimab in advanced cancers. General study points: Near-lowest levels of clonal expansion characterized partial responders at 0.1-3.0 mg/kg.

With regard to this clone: Its antigen is not identified.

Germline V gives CDR1 SNHLY, CDR2 FYNNEI. The V and J ends lost 5 bases and 2 bases respectively, with 16 bases between them. This CDR3 has 15 amino acids. Clones were sequenced by immunoSEQ multiplex PCR, and TCRdb holds only the in-frame ones, with some missing. The sample carries under 85,000 clones, around 83% recorded once. This clonotype originated in an adult with an advanced solid tumor such as melanoma, head and neck, liver or kidney cancer. The sample was CD4+ or CD8+ T cells sorted from blood, taken in a trial of the OX40 agonist ivuxolimab. The rearrangement links TRBV2 to TRBJ2-7; the D is unclear. The CDR3 DNA sequence: TGTGCCAGCAGTTACGACGGTCAGAACACCTACGAGCAGTACTTC. Translation: CASSYDGQNTYEQYF.